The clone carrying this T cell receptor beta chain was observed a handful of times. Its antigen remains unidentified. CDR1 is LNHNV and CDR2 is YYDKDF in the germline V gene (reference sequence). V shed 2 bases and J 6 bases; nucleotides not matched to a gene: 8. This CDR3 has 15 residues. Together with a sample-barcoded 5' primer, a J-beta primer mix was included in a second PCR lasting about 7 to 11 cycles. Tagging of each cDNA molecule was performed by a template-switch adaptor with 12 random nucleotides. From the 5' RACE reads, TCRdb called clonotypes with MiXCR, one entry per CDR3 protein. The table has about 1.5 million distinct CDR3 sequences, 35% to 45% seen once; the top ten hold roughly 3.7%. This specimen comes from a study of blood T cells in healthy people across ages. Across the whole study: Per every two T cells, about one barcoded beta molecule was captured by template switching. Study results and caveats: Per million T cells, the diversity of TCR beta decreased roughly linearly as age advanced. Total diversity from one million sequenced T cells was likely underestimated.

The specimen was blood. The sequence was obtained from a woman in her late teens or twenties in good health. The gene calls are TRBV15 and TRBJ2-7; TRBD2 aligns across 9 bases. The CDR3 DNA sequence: TGTGCCACCAGCAGAAACATAGCGGGAGAAGGCGAGCAGTACTTC. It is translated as CATSRNIAGEGEQYF.